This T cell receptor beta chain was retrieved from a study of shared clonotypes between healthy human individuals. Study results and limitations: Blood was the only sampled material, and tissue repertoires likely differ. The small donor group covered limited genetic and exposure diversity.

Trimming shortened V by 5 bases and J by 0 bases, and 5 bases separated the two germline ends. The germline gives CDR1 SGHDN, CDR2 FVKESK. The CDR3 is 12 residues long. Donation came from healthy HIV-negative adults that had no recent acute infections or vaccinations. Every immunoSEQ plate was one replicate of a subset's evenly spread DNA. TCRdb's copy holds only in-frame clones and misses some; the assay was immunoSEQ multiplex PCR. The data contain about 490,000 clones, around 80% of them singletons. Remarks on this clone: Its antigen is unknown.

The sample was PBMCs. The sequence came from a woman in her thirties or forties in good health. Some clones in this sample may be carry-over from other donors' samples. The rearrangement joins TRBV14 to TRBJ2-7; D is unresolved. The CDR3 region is CASSSTSYEQYF. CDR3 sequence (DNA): TGTGCCAGCAGCTCGACCTCCTACGAGCAGTACTTC.